Given below is one T cell receptor beta chain in context. Its specificity is unknown. The data belong to a study of T cells in tuberculosis. Study information: In South Africa, adults with active tuberculosis were compared with IGRA-negative and latently infected IGRA-positive adolescents.

Adolescents were screened for latent TB by skin test and IGRA. Overall study findings and caveats: Active tuberculosis cases were adults; controls were adolescents. Smaller distances to GMM-specific TCRs suggested their expansion in active tuberculosis.

Profiled with immunoSEQ multiplex PCR; TCRdb holds only in-frame clones, not every one. The table records approximately 30,000 clones, around 93% of them present only once. This CDR3 is 13 amino acids long. The V gene's germline CDR1 is ENHRY and CDR2 SYGVKD. The V end lost 6 bases, the J end lost 8 bases, and 16 bases lay between the germline ends. The sequencing input was PBMCs. The sequence was collected from a donor between 10 and 35 years old with latent tuberculosis or without tuberculosis infection. Some clones in this sample may be carry-over from other donors' samples. The chain joins TRBV10-3 to TRBJ1-1; D perhaps matches TRBD1 (6 bases). CDR3 sequence reads: CAIRPAGTREAFF. In nucleotides, the CDR3 is TGTGCCATCAGGCCGGCTGGGACAAGAGAAGCTTTCTTT.